This T cell receptor (beta chain) came from a study of shared clonotypes between healthy human individuals. TCRdb's table, derived via immunoSEQ multiplex PCR, lists solely in-frame clones and lacks some. The repertoire holds around 2.1 million clones, with approximately 94% as singletons. Trimming left V 3 bases short and J 7 bases short, with 13 bases between. CDR1 LNHDA and CDR2 SQIVND come from the germline V gene (reference sequence). This CDR3 has 14 amino acids. To note about this clone: This CDR3 is also generated by other DNA sequences in the sample.

The sequenced sample was naive CD4+ T cells sorted from blood. Subset specified: CD45RA+ positively selected. The receptor's source is a man aged 18-30 years in good health. The chain uses TRBV19 and TRBJ1-5; D is unresolved. The chain's CDR3 is CASSIGAGGQPQHF. The CDR3 DNA is TGTGCCAGTAGTATTGGTGCAGGCGGCCAGCCCCAGCATTTT.